This TCR beta chain came from a study of blood T cells in healthy people across ages. Broader study findings: As age increased, TCR beta diversity per million T cells fell in a roughly linear fashion.

The germline V gene has CDR1 KGHDR and CDR2 SFDVKD. The CDR3 spans 13 residues. V was trimmed by 5 bases and J by 7 bases, leaving 11 bases between them. A second PCR of roughly 7 to 11 cycles used a sample-barcoded 5' primer and a J-beta primer mix. Each cDNA molecule was tagged by a template-switch adaptor with 12 random nucleotides. There were at least 2.5 million CDR3-containing paired-end reads obtained from each sample. In TCRdb, the 5' RACE reads were re-called with MiXCR into one record per CDR3 protein. There are under 800,000 distinct CDR3 sequences in the sample; 40% to 45% occur only once, and roughly 20% lies in the top ten. Isolation recovered at least 7 million PBMCs from every sample. For this clonotype: Antigen specificity is unknown.

The TCR originated in a woman aged 55-69 years in good health. The J gene is TRBJ1-5, the V gene TRBV24-1; D is uncertain. The sequenced sample was blood. CDR3 amino acids: CATSGASRQPQHF. CDR3 bases: TGTGCCACCAGTGGGGCCTCGCGACAGCCCCAGCATTTT.